The TCR beta chain described here comes from a study of blood T cells in healthy people across ages. Overall study findings and caveats: Nothing was known about donor CMV status, and this possibly confounded expanded clonotype changes.

Together with a sample-barcoded 5' primer, a J-beta primer mix was included in a second PCR lasting about 6 to 11 cycles. TCRdb independently ran MiXCR on the 5' RACE reads; one entry per CDR3 protein. The repertoire has approximately 1,000,000 distinct CDR3 sequences, under 55% of them found once; the top ten carry approximately 20%. With respect to this clonotype: Its antigen is unidentified.

The total RNA that was extracted per sample amounted to at least 5.5 micrograms. There are 15 residues in the CDR3. Germline CDR1 and CDR2: SEHNR and FQNEAQ (reference sequence). V lost 5 bases and J lost 0; bases outside the gene matches: 4. This TCR came from a woman in her sixties in good health. V is TRBV7-9 and J is TRBJ2-3, with 8 bases aligning to TRBD2. The specimen was blood. The CDR3 here is CASSGTRASTDTQYF. The CDR3 DNA is TGTGCCAGCAGCGGGACTAGGGCTAGCACAGATACGCAGTATTTT.